The sequence of this T cell receptor beta chain was determined in a study of blood T cell repertoires in COVID-19. Study at large: Samples of COVID-19 (acute and convalescent) were obtained from the United States, Italy and Spain.

This clone was counted once. Per the original data handling: Amplification with reference gene primers provided the estimates of nucleated cell counts. Data came from immunoSEQ multiplex PCR; TCRdb stores just in-frame clones and leaves some out. The V and J calls and clone size were taken over from that table, and D and trimming were inferred from the DNA. This repertoire shows 130,000 to 150,000 clones, more than 60% found once; its top ten account for just under 2%. There are 17 residues in the CDR3. The V gene lost 0 bases and the J gene lost 6 bases, with 15 bases spanning the gap. Germline V CDR1 and CDR2: LGHDT, YNNKEL (reference sequence).

Sequencing was carried out using peripheral blood. This chain joins TRBV3-1 (or the pseudogene TRBV3-2) and TRBJ1-6; TRBD1 might be the D (5 bases). The TCR sequence derives from a woman aged 55-70 years with acute or convalescent COVID-19. CDR3 loop: CASSQEFGGVFNSPLHF. CDR3 nucleotides: TGTGCCAGCAGCCAAGAGTTTGGGGGGGTTTTTAATTCACCCCTCCACTTT.